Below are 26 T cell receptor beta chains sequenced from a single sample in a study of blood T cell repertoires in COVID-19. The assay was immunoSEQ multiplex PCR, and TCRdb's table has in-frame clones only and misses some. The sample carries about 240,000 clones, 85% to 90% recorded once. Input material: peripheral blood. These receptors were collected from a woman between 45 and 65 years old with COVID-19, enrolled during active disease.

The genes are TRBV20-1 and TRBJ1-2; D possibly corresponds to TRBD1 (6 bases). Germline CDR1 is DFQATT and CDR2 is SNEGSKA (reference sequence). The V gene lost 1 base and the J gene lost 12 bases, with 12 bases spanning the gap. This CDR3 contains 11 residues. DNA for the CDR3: TGCAGTGCTAGAGGGGACACCGGGAACACCTTC. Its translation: CSARGDTGNTF.

This CDR3 reads CASSPEIDSDTQYF. The CDR3 DNA reads as TGTGCCAGCTCCCCCGAGATAGATTCAGATACGCAGTATTTT. The chain combines TRBV18 with TRBJ2-3; D remains unclear. V was cut by 6 bases and J by 4 bases, with 14 bases left in between. The CDR3 has 14 amino acids. Germline-derived CDR1 and CDR2 are KGHSH and LQKENI.

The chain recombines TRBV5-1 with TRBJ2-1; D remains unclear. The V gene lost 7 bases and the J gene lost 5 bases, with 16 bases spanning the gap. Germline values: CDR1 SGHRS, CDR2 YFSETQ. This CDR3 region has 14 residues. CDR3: CASRRVLAHNEQFF. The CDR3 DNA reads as TGCGCCAGCCGGAGAGTGTTAGCCCACAATGAGCAGTTCTTC.

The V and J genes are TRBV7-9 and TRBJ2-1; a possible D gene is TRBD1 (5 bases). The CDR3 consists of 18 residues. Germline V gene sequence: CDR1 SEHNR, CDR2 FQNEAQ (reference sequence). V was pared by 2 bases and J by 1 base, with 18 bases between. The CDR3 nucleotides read TGTGCCAGCAGCTTAAAACAACTCCAGGGTGTTTCCTACAATGAGCAGTTCTTC. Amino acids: CASSLKQLQGVSYNEQFF.

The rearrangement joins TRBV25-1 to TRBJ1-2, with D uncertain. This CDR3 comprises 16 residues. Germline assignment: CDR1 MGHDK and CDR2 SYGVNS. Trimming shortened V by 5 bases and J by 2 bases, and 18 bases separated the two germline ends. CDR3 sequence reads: CASSSTLSLFNYGYTF. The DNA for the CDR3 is TGTGCCAGCAGTTCCACCCTATCCCTCTTCAACTATGGCTACACCTTC.

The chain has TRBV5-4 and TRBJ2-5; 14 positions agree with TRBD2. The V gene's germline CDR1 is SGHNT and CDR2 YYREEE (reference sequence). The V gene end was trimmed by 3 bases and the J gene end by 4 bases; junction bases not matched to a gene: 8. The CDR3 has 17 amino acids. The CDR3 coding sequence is TGTGCCAGCAGCTCCCCGGGACTAGCGGGGGTTGGAGAGACCCAGTACTTC. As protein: CASSSPGLAGVGETQYF.

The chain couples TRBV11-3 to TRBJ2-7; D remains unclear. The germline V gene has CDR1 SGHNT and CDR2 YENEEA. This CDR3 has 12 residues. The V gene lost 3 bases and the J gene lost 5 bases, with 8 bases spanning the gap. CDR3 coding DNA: TGTGCCAGCAGCTTTGACGCGGACGAGCAGTACTTC. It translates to CASSFDADEQYF.

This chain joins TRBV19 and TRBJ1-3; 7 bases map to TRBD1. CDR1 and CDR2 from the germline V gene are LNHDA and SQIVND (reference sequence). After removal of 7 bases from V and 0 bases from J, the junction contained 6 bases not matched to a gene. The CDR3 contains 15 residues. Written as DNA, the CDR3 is TGTGCCAGTACCCCGAACAGGGGCTCTGGAAACACCATATATTTT. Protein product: CASTPNRGSGNTIYF.

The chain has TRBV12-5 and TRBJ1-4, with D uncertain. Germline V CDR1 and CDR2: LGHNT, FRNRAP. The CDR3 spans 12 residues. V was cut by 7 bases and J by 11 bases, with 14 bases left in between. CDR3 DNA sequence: TGTGCTAGTGCCCTCGGTCGGGAGAAACTGTTTTTT. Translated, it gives CASALGREKLFF.

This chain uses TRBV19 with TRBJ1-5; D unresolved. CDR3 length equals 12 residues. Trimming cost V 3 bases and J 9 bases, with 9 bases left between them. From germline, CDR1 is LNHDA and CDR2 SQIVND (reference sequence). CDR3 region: CASSISGGPQHF. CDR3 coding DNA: TGTGCCAGTAGTATTTCTGGCGGGCCCCAGCATTTT.

The CDR3 spells CASSDLTRGSPLHF. In nucleotides, the CDR3 is TGTGCCAGCAGTGATCTCACCCGGGGTTCACCCCTCCACTTT. The chain is built from TRBV6-1 and TRBJ1-6; D ambiguous. The V and J ends lost 3 bases and 9 bases respectively, with 12 bases between them. The CDR3 extends over 14 amino acids. Germline V CDR1 and CDR2: MNHNS, SASEGT.

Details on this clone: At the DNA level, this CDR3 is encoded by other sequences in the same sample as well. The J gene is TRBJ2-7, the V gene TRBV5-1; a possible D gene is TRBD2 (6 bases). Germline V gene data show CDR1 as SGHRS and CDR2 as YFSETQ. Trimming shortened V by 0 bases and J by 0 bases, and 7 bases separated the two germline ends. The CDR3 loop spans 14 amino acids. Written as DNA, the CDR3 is TGCGCCAGCAGCTTGGCCGGGGGCTCCTACGAGCAGTACGTC. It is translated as CASSLAGGSYEQYV.

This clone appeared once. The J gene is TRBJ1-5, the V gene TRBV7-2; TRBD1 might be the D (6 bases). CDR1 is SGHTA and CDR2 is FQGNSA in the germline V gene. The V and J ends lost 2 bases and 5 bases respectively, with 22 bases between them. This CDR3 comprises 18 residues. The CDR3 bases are TGTGCCAGCAGCTTACGGCCGAGAGGCAGGGGACGATATCAGCCCCAGCATTTT. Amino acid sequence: CASSLRPRGRGRYQPQHF.

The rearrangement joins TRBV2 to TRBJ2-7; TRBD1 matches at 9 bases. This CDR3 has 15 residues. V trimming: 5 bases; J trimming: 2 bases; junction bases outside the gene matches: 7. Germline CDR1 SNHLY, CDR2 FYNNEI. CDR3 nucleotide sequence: TGTGCCAGCAGTCCAAAACAGGGGGCCCCCTACGAGCAGTACTTC. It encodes CASSPKQGAPYEQYF.

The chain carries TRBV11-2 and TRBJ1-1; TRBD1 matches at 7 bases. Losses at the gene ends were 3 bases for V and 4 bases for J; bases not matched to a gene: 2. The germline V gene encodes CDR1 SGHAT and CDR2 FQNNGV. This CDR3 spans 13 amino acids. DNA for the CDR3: TGTGCCAGCAGCTTGGACAGGCGCACTGAAGCTTTCTTT. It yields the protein CASSLDRRTEAFF.

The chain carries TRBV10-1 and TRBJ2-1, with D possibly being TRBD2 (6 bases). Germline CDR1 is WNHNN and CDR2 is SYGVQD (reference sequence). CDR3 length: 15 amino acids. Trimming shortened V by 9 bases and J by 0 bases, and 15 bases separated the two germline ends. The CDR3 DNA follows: TGCGCCAGTAGTCAACCGGGAGACTCCTACAATGAGCAGTTCTTC. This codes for CASSQPGDSYNEQFF.

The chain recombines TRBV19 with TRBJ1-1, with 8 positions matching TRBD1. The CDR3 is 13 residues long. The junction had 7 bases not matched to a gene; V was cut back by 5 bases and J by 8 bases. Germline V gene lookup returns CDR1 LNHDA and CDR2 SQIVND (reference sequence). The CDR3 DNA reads TGTGCCAGTAGTGATACAGGGGGGATAGAAGCTTTCTTT. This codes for CASSDTGGIEAFF.

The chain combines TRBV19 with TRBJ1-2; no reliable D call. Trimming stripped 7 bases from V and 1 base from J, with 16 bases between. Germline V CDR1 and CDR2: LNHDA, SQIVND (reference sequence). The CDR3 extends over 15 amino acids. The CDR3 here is CASTPWSGFNYGYTF. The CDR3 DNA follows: TGTGCCAGTACCCCCTGGAGCGGCTTTAACTATGGCTACACCTTC.

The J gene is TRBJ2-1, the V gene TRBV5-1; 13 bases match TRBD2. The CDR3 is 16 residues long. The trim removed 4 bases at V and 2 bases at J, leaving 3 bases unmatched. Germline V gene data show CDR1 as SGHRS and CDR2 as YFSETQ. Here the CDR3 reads CASSPGLAGPYNEQFF. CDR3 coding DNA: TGCGCCAGCAGCCCGGGACTAGCGGGGCCCTACAATGAGCAGTTCTTC.

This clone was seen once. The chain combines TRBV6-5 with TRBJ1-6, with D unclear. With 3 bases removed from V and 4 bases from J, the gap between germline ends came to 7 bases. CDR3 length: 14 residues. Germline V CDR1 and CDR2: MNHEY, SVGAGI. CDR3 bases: TGTGCCAGCAGTTATGAGGGTTATAATTCACCCCTCCACTTT. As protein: CASSYEGYNSPLHF.

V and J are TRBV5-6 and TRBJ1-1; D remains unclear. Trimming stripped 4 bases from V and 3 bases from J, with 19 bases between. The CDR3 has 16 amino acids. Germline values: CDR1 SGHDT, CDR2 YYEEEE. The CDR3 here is CASSPPARGRDTEAFF. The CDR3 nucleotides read TGTGCCAGCAGCCCCCCTGCGCGAGGGCGAGACACTGAAGCTTTCTTT.

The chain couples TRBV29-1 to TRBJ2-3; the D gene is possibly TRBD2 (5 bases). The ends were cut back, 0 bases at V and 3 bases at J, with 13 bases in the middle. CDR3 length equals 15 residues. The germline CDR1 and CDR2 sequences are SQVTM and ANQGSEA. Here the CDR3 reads CSVEDRLAGTDTQYF. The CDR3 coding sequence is TGCAGCGTTGAAGATAGGCTAGCTGGTACAGATACGCAGTATTTT.

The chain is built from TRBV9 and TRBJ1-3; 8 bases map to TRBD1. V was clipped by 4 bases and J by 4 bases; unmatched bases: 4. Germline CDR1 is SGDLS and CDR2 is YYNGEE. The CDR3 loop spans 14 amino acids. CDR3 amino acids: CASSSGQVGNTIYF. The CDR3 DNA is TGTGCCAGCAGCTCGGGACAGGTCGGAAACACCATATATTTT.

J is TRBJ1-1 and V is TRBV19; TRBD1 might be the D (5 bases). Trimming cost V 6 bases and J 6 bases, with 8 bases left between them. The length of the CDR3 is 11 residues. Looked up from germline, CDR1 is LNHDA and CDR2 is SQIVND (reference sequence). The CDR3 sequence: CASRDSSEAFF. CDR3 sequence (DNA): TGTGCCAGTAGAGACAGCTCTGAAGCTTTCTTT.

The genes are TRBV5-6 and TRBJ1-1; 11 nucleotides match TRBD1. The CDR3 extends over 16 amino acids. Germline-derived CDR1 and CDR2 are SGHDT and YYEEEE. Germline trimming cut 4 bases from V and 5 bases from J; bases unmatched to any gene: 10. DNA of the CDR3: TGTGCCAGCAGCATGGACAGGGGGCATATGGAAACTGAAGCTTTCTTT. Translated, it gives CASSMDRGHMETEAFF.

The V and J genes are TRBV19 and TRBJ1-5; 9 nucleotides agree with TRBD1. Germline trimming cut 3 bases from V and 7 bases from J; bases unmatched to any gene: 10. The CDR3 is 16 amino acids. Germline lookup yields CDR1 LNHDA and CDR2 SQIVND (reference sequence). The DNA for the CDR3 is TGTGCCAGTAGTATCAGAGGGACAGGGTTCCACCAGCCCCAGCATTTT. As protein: CASSIRGTGFHQPQHF.